Following are 2 T cell receptor beta chains from one sample sequenced in a study of T-cell reconstitution after alpha-beta-depleted transplantation in children (TCRdb year 2016). Libraries were made using PCR. Instrument used: Illumina HiSeq 2500. TCR library preparation used molecular barcoding, with unique molecular identifiers applied to normalize quantification of the TCRbeta repertoire. The raw public reads went through TCRdb reprocessing: fastp at Q25, MiXCR clone calling, in-frame beta chains kept. Every distinct CDR3 protein forms one entry, paired with its most common genes and DNA. The sample table holds tens of thousands of distinct CDR3 sequences, of which 6% to 8.5% were seen once. The top ten constitute approximately 2.3% of the sample. The sequencing used PBMCs from the stem cell graft donor, collected from the stem cell graft. These receptors all stem from a human donor who donated a stem cell graft to a child with acute lymphoblastic leukemia.

At least ten counts were recorded for this clonotype. J is TRBJ2-1 and V is TRBV7-2, with 12 bases fitting TRBD2. CDR1 is SGHTA and CDR2 is FQGNSA in the germline V gene. The CDR3 length is 15 residues. J gave up 11 bases and V 2 bases, and 7 bases lay outside the gene matches. The CDR3 region has the DNA TGTGCCAGCAGCTTAAATCGCCTAGCGGGGGGGCAGCAGTTCTTC. Translated: CASSLNRLAGGQQFF. Supplemented by reference TRBV7-2 and TRBJ2-1, the full variable domain reads GAGVSQSPSNKVTEKGKDVELRCDPISGHTALYWYRQSLGQGLEFLIYFQGNSAPDKSGLPSDRFSAERTGGSVSTLTIQRTQQEDSAVYLCASSLNRLAGGQQFFGPGTRLTVL.

This clonotype was recorded once. This CDR3 is missing its conserved last phenylalanine or tryptophan, likely due to a read error. The genes are TRBV20-1 and TRBJ2-4; TRBD1 aligns across 7 bases. V gave up 3 bases and J gave up 7 bases; unmatched junction bases: 12. The CDR3 is 15 residues long. CDR1 and CDR2 from the germline V gene are DFQATT and SNEGSKA (reference sequence). CDR3 loop: CSASPNPQQGNIQYS. CDR3 nucleotide sequence: TGCAGTGCTAGCCCAAATCCACAACAGGGGAACATTCAGTACTCC.